The 4 T cell receptor beta chains given below trace back to one sample, sequenced in a study of blood T cell repertoires in COVID-19 (dated by TCRdb to 2019 to 2021). Libraries were prepared through the immunoSEQ multiplex PCR assay. TCRdb retrieved this table from immuneACCESS and kept in-frame rearrangements only. Not all clones are present; in checked studies, unresolved V genes account for under half, and no reason is known for the remainder. The sample table records 90,000 to 120,000 clones; around nine tenths of these occur just once. Of the sample, 1% to 1.5% falls within the top ten clones. The sequencing input was peripheral blood. These receptor sequences come from a young woman with acute or convalescent COVID-19.

The V and J genes are TRBV4-1 and TRBJ2-1; D possibly corresponds to TRBD2 (6 bases). Trimming removed 0 bases from V and 9 bases from J, with 18 bases in between. Germline CDR1 reads MGHRA; CDR2 reads YSYEKL. The CDR3 runs to 16 residues. The CDR3 DNA is TGCGCCAGCAGCCAAGATTCAGCGGGCCTCCCGGCTGAGCAGTTCTTC. Translated: CASSQDSAGLPAEQFF.

This clone was found a few times. V usage is TRBV7-9 and J usage is TRBJ1-4; maybe TRBD1 (6 bases). The CDR3 is 15 amino acids. Per the germline V gene, CDR1 is SEHNR and CDR2 is FQNEAQ (reference sequence). V gave up 5 bases and J gave up 0 bases, with 10 bases separating them. In nucleotides, the CDR3 is TGTGCCAGCAGCCTCCGGGACACAACTAATGAAAAACTGTTTTTT. As protein: CASSLRDTTNEKLFF.

The chain combines TRBV20-1 with TRBJ2-1, with TRBD2 matching over 9 bases. The CDR3 runs to 14 residues. Germline V gene sequence: CDR1 DFQATT, CDR2 SNEGSKA (reference sequence). The J segment lost 6 bases and the V segment lost 3 bases, leaving 6 bases of the junction unmatched. CDR3 nucleotides: TGCAGTGCTAGTCTACGCGGGAGGGCCAATGAGCAGTTCTTC. Protein product: CSASLRGRANEQFF.

V is TRBV7-9 and J is TRBJ1-2; unclear D gene. From germline, CDR1 is SEHNR and CDR2 FQNEAQ (reference sequence). CDR3 size: 14 residues. Trimming took 1 base from V and 5 from J, leaving 11 bases between them. The CDR3 DNA reads as TGTGCCAGCAGCTTAGGAGGCCGGGAGTATGGCTACACCTTC. This codes for CASSLGGREYGYTF.